This TCR beta chain is drawn from a study of cytomegalovirus exposure and HLA in healthy donors. Study in general: The 95 to 150 validation repertoires used the same platform as the 650 to 750 first-cohort repertoires, a later analysis reported.

The method was immunoSEQ multiplex PCR; TCRdb's version includes in-frame clones alone and lacks a portion of them. The table records 110,000 to 150,000 clones, 80% to 95% of them present only once. Findings and caveats of the study: The tendency of first-cohort TCR clusters to co-occur in the roughly 130 validation repertoires emerged from a later analysis. Rare TCR sequences dominated, though some public TCRs recurred in many donors. The study labeled 170 or so TCR beta chains cytomegalovirus-associated.

Germline V gene lookup returns CDR1 SGHNT and CDR2 YYREEE (reference sequence). The V end lost 0 bases, the J end lost 0 bases, and 17 bases lay between the germline ends. This CDR3 contains 18 residues. A remark on this clone: Its antigen remains unidentified.

V and J are TRBV5-4 and TRBJ2-3; no definite D call. The clonotype comes from a man aged 18 to 29 in good health and CMV-seronegative. Sequenced input: PBMCs. CDR3 bases: TGTGCCAGCAGCTTGGCCCCTTTTCCAGGAACTAGCACAGATACGCAGTATTTT. Amino acids: CASSLAPFPGTSTDTQYF.